The 16 T cell receptor beta chains presented below share a single source sample, sequenced in a study of molecular identifiers for immune sequencing clone quantification. A single record per CDR3 protein comes from TCRdb applying MiXCR to the PCR reads. The data contain tens of thousands of distinct CDR3 sequences, more than 20% of them seen just once; the ten biggest clones take up around 1%. The sequencing sample was made of naive CD8+ T cells from blood, with Jurkat cell RNA spiked in. The subset: FACS-sorted CD8+CD4-CCR7+CD45RA+ naive T cells. Receptor source: a human donor in good health. Some libraries in this study had Jurkat cell RNA spiked in.

The table lists this clonotype with many counts. This sequence joins TRBV5-5 and TRBJ2-7; 7 nucleotides agree with TRBD1. Germline V gene lookup returns CDR1 SGHKS and CDR2 YYEKEE (reference sequence). Trimming at V came to 3 bases and at J to 7 bases, leaving 4 bases not matched to a gene. This CDR3 has 12 residues. Written as DNA, the CDR3 is TGTGCCAGCAGCTCAGGGGGTTGGGAGCAGTACTTC. Translated, it gives CASSSGGWEQYF.

A note on this clonotype: This sequence may be a read error, since a much larger clone differs from it by one base. The chain combines TRBV4-2 with TRBJ2-3; 8 bases align to TRBD2. Trimming took 0 bases from V and 6 from J; bases not matched to a gene: 8. Germline CDR1 LGHNA, CDR2 YNFKEQ. CDR3 size: 16 residues. The CDR3: CASSQETSEGGDTQYF. The CDR3 DNA is TGTGCCAGCAGCCAAGAGACTAGCGAGGGCGGTGATACGCAGTATTTT.

This clonotype came up many times. V is TRBV5-1 and J is TRBJ2-3, with no clear D. This CDR3 has 17 residues. V shed 1 base and J shed 2 bases, with 17 bases lying between them. The V gene's germline CDR1 is SGHRS and CDR2 YFSETQ. CDR3: CASSLTGRATFTDTQYF. CDR3 coding DNA: TGCGCCAGCAGCTTGACCGGCCGCGCTACGTTCACAGATACGCAGTATTTT.

At least ten counts were recorded for this clonotype. The chain links TRBV5-8 to TRBJ2-2; D ambiguous. Trimming shortened V by 4 bases and J by 4 bases, and 8 bases separated the two germline ends. Germline CDR1 and CDR2: SGHTS and YDEGEE. The CDR3 totals 13 residues. The CDR3 region is CASSVGATGELFF. For the CDR3, the DNA is TGTGCCAGCAGCGTAGGAGCCACCGGGGAGCTGTTTTTT.

Many counts were recorded for this clonotype. The rearrangement joins TRBV11-2 to TRBJ2-3; D call uncertain. V lost 0 bases to trimming and J lost 2 bases, with 12 bases between them. The CDR3 length is 16 residues. Germline CDR1 SGHAT, CDR2 FQNNGV. In DNA, the CDR3 is TGTGCCAGCAGCTTAGAGCCCAGGCTATACACAGATACGCAGTATTTT. The encoded protein is CASSLEPRLYTDTQYF.

The chain uses TRBV28 and TRBJ2-2; D assignment may be TRBD1 or TRBD2 (6 bases each). The CDR3 totals 16 residues. V gave up 10 bases and J gave up 1 base, with 19 bases separating them. The germline V gene has CDR1 MDHEN and CDR2 SYDVKM. The CDR3 spells CAILTLGGVNTGELFF. The CDR3 coding sequence is TGTGCCATCCTAACCCTGGGGGGCGTGAACACCGGGGAGCTGTTTTTT. Drawing the rest from reference TRBV28 and TRBJ2-2, the complete variable domain is DVKVTQSSRYLVKRTGEKVFLECVQDMDHENMFWYRQDPGLGLRLIYFSYDVKMKEKGDIPEGYSVSREKKERFSLILESASTNQTSMYLCAILTLGGVNTGELFFGEGSRLTVL.

This clonotype was seen repeatedly, ten times or more. The rearrangement joins TRBV11-2 to TRBJ2-4; no clear D gene. The CDR3 extends over 14 amino acids. Germline CDR1 is SGHAT and CDR2 is FQNNGV. Trimming pared 3 bases from V and 0 bases from J, leaving 6 bases between. CDR3 amino acids: CASSFTGAKNIQYF. The CDR3 DNA follows: TGTGCCAGCAGCTTTACGGGAGCCAAAAACATTCAGTACTTC.

This clonotype was detected many times. The chain couples TRBV28 to TRBJ2-7, with unresolved D. There are 15 residues in the CDR3. The germline CDR1 and CDR2 sequences are MDHEN and SYDVKM. V was pared by 5 bases and J by 0 bases, with 14 bases between. CDR3 bases: TGTGCCAGCAGTGTTATCTTCTCCAGCTCCTACGAGCAGTACTTC. This encodes CASSVIFSSSYEQYF.

The chain couples TRBV6-5 to TRBJ2-3; 8 positions agree with TRBD2. Germline CDR1 reads MNHEY; CDR2 reads SVGAGI. V lost 7 bases to trimming and J lost 2 bases; unmatched junction nucleotides: 5. This CDR3 region has 14 residues. The DNA for the CDR3 is TGTGCCAGCACCTCACTAGCGGACACAGATACGCAGTATTTT. Translated, it gives CASTSLADTDTQYF.

In its sample, this clonotype ranks as medium-sized (0.01 to 0.1%). The V gene is TRBV29-1, the J gene TRBJ2-3; D is unresolved. V shed 1 base and J shed 4 bases, with 3 bases lying between them. The germline CDR1 and CDR2 sequences are SQVTM and ANQGSEA. CDR3 size: 11 residues. The CDR3 region is CSVEAPDTQYF. The DNA for the CDR3 is TGCAGCGTTGAAGCACCAGATACGCAGTATTTT.

This clonotype was counted ten times or more. The rearrangement uses TRBV5-1 and TRBJ2-2; 12 nucleotides match TRBD2. This CDR3 has 17 residues. Germline V CDR1 and CDR2: SGHRS, YFSETQ. V dropped 4 bases and J dropped 0; count of bases not matched to a gene: 4. CDR3 DNA: TGCGCCAGCAGCCCGACTAGCGGGAGAACGAACACCGGGGAGCTGTTTTTT. Encoded protein: CASSPTSGRTNTGELFF. Full variable domain (remainder filled in from reference TRBV5-1 and TRBJ2-2): KAGVTQTPRYLIKTRGQQVTLSCSPISGHRSVSWYQQTPGQGLQFLFEYFSETQRNKGNFPGRFSGRQFSNSRSEMNVSTLELGDSALYLCASSPTSGRTNTGELFFGEGSRLTVL.

The CDR3 DNA follows: TGTGCCAGCAGCGCGGGACCCCCCCCCAGCGCAGATACGCAGTATTTT. It codes for CASSAGPPPSADTQYF. V gene TRBV11-2 combines with J gene TRBJ2-3; tentative D call: TRBD2 (6 bases). Germline V gives CDR1 SGHAT, CDR2 FQNNGV. This CDR3 comprises 16 residues. The ends were cut back, 5 bases at V and 4 bases at J, with 19 bases in the middle.

This chain connects TRBV4-3 to TRBJ1-4, with D unclear. Germline assignment: CDR1 LGHNA and CDR2 YSLEER. This CDR3 contains 13 residues. Between the trimmed V and J ends, which lost 0 bases and 10 bases, there was a span of 9 bases. CDR3 in DNA: TGCGCCAGCAGCCAAGATTCGGCAGGAAAACTGTTTTTT. It translates to CASSQDSAGKLFF.

On this clonotype itself: An end of the junction differs from the germline gene, which may be a read error. This chain joins TRBV27 and TRBJ2-3, with D unclear. Germline V CDR1 and CDR2: MNHEY, SMNVEV (reference sequence). The CDR3 is made up of 18 amino acids. CDR3 DNA sequence: TGTGCCCGCAGCCCCACTCCCCGGTCTAGAATTGGTACAGATACGCAGTATTTT. Translated: CARSPTPRSRIGTDTQYF.

V and J are TRBV7-9 and TRBJ2-1, with 8 bases that match TRBD1. The J segment lost 0 bases and the V segment lost 6 bases, leaving 4 bases of the junction unmatched. CDR1 is SEHNR and CDR2 is FQNEAQ in the germline V gene (reference sequence). The CDR3 totals 15 residues. The CDR3 region has the DNA TGTGCCAGCAGTGATGGACAGGGCTCCTACAATGAGCAGTTCTTC. This gives the protein CASSDGQGSYNEQFF.

The table lists this clonotype with many counts. The V call is TRBV15, the J call TRBJ2-1; 7 nucleotides line up with TRBD2. CDR1 is LNHNV, CDR2 YYDKDF, per germline (reference sequence). This CDR3 is 16 amino acids long. V trimming: 0 bases; J trimming: 3 bases; junction bases outside the gene matches: 5. The CDR3 reads CATSRDLGLIYNEQFF. Here the CDR3 DNA reads TGTGCCACCAGCAGAGATTTGGGACTAATCTACAATGAGCAGTTCTTC.